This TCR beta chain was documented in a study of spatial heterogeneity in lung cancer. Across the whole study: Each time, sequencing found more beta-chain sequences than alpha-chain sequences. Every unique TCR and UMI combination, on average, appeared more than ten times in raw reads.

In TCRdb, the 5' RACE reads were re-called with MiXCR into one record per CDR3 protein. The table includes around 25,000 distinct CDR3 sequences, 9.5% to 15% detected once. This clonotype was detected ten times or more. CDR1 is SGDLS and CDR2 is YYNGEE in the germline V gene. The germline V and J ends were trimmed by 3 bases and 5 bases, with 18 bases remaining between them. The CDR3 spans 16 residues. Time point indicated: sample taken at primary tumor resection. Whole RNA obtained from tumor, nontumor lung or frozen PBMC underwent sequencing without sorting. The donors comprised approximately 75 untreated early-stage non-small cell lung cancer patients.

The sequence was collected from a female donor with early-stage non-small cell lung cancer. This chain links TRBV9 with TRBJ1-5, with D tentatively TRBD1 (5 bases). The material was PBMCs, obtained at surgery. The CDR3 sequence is CASSAEGWRGDQPQHF. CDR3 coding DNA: TGTGCCAGCAGCGCGGAAGGGTGGAGGGGTGATCAGCCCCAGCATTTT.